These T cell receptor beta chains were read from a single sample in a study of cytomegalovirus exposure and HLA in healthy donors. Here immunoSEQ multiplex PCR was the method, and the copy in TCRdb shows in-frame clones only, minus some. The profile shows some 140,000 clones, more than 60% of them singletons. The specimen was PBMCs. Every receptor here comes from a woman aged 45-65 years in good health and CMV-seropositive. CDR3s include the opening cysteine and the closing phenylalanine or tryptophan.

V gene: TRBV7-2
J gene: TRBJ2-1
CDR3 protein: CASSLNRGGLNEQFF

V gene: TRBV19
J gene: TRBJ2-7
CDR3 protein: CASSDIPYEQYF

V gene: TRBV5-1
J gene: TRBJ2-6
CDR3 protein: CASSLEGVGANVLTF

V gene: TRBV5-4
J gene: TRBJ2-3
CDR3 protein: CASSQWGRLAGTDTQYF

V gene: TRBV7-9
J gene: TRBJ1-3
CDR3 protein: CASSLVPTQENTIYF

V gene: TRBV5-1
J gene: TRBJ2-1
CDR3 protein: CASNRGLAGHNEQFF

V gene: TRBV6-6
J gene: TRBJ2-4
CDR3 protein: CASSYRGSGNIQYF

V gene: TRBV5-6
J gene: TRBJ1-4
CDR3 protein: CASSYRDRGIEKLFF

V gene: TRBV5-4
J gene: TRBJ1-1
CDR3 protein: CASSPTGTGNTEAFF

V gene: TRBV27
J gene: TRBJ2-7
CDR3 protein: CASSFGTDYEQYF

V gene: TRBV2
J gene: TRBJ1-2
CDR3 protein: CASSVWDRERGYTF

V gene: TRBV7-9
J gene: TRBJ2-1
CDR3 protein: CASRPRVEGYNEQFF

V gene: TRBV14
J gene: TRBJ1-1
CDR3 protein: CASSHVSTNWEAFF

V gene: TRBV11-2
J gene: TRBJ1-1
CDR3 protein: CASSIRGETEAFF

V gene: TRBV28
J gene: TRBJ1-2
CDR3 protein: CASSKTGQGYDGYTF

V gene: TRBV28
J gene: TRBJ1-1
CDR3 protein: CASSSDRVNTEAFF

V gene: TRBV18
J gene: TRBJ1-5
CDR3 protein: CASSPTTGGLPQHF

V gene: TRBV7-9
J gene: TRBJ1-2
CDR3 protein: CASSLVGYGYTF

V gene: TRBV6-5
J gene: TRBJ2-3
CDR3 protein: CASSYSPWGGTDTQYF

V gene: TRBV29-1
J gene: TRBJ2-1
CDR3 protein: CSVEGSRSSYNEQFF

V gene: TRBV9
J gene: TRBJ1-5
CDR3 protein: CASSETGSMSQPQHF

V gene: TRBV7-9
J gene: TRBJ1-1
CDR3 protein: CASSLRTGGNTEAFF

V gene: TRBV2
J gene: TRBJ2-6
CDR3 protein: CASSGDRVHSGANVLTF

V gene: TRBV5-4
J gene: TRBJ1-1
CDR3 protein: CASSLGGDRANTEAFF

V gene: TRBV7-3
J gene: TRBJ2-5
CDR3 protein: CASSSGTGDAQYF

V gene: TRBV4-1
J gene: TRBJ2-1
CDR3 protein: CASSPRGLGTHNEQFF

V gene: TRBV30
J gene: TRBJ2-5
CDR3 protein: CAWSPGLAEGKTQYF

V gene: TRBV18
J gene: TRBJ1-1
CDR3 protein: CASTPETTEAFF

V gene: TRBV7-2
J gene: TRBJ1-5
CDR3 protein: CARRGGVSKQPQHF

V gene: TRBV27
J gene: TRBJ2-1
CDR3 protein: CASSFTSGGVQFF

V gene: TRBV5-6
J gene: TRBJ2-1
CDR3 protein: CASSKTGSSYNEQFF

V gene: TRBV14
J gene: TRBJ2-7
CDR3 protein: CASSQLGAGTYEQYF

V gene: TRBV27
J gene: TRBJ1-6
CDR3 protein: CASRPTGGTGVFLGLVSPLHF

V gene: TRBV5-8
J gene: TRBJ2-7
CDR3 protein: CASSLEEGQGHSYEQYF

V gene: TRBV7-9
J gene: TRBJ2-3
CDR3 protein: CASSQRDTQYF

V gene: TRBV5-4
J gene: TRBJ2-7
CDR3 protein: CASSSGTGGYNEQYF

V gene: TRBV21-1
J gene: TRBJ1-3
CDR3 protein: CASGGGGNTIYF

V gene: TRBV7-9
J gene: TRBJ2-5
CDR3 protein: CASSVFGQGETQYF

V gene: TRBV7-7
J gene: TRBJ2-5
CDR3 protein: CASSRLAGGPVETQYF

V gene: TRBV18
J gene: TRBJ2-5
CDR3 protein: CASSPSRTGVETQYF

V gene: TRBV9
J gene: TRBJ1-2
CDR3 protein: CASRARDGYTF

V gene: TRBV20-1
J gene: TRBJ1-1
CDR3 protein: CSASRNTEAFF

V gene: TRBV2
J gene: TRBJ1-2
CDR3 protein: CAQRAGAGYGYTF

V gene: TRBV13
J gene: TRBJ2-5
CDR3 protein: CASSPGRKETQYF

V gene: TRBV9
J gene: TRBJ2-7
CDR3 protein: CASSPRLAGGTYEQYF

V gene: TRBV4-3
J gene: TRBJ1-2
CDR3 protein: CASSQETEWGGYTF

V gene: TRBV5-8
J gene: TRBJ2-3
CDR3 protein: CASSLVQRGGPDTQYF

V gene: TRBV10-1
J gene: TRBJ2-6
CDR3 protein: CASSERSGGPGANVLTF

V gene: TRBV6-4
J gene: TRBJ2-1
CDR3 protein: CASSELPGQAYNEQFF